The clone carrying this T cell receptor (beta chain) was found a few times. Its matching antigen is unknown. Semi-nested PCR with Nested Universal Primer A followed constant-region reverse priming of full-length variable regions. TCRdb ran MiXCR on the 5' RACE reads and lists one entry per CDR3 protein. The sample includes some 62,000 distinct CDR3 sequences, 30% seen only once; the top ten take 2% to 2.5%. Study-level findings and limits: In terms of TCR gene usage, tumor memory CD4+ T cells clustered together with blood and lymph node memory CD4+ cells, as well as with lymph node naive CD4+ cells.

Trimming left V 4 bases short and J 5 bases short, with 12 bases between. Germline V lookup: CDR1 SQVTM, CDR2 ANQGSEA. The CDR3 runs 13 residues. What was sequenced was tumor-infiltrating naive CD4+ T cells sorted from the breast tumor. Described subset: naive CD4+ T cells, CD4+CD45RA+CD25-. The gene calls are TRBV29-1 and TRBJ2-1; D is undetermined. The receptor's source is a female donor with breast cancer. The CDR3 loop is CSVVGLPHNEQFF. In DNA form, the CDR3 reads TGCAGCGTTGTAGGCCTTCCGCACAATGAGCAGTTCTTC.